Included here is one TCR beta chain sequence, with context. What this receptor recognizes is not known. No base qualities exist here, and no much larger clone lies one base off it. Measured from the cysteine to the phenylalanine, the CDR3 is 12 residues long. The kept DNA is CDR3 alone, 36 bases in frame from the first base. Relative to germline, V is 5 bases shorter and J is 7 bases shorter, with 12 bases between their ends. CDR1 and CDR2, per the germline V gene, are SQVTM and ANQGSEA. Preparation of the library involved 5' RACE. The instrument was an Illumina HiSeq 2500. A second roughly 6 to 11 cycle PCR used a sample-barcoded 5' primer and a J-beta primer mix. A unique molecular identifier was introduced onto each TCR beta cDNA molecule by a template-switch 5' adaptor carrying 12 random nucleotides. Each sample yielded at least 3 million CDR3-containing paired-end reads. All of the RNA was converted into first-strand cDNA using the Mint cDNA synthesis kit, with a TRBC-specific oligonucleotide serving as the primer. After uracil-DNA glycosylase treatment, a first 18-cycle PCR used universal primers M1SS and BC2_uni_R on all cDNA. In the authors' own workflow: Normalization of each sample was performed by random selection of 1 million high-quality reads, each carrying a distinct molecular identifier. Instead of being binned into consensus sequences, reads with shared molecular identifiers were discarded. CDR3 identification, clonotype clustering and error correction used MiTCR with a Q25 quality threshold and the strictest error-elimination algorithm. Lower-bound total TCR beta diversity was estimated with a nonparametric unseen species model using Euler transformation. The public sequencing data were trimmed at Q25 with fastp and processed into clonotypes with MiXCR by TCRdb, which kept only in-frame beta chains. Rows are combined by CDR3 protein, so each entry shows the most common genes and DNA. Clone size and V and J calls follow TCRdb, not the original study. This sample is represented by 1,100,000 or so distinct CDR3 sequences; 40% to 50% of them were singletons. The ten largest clones add up to around 18% of the sample.

This entry comes from a study of blood T cells in healthy people across ages (dated by TCRdb to between 2014 and 2017). For the wider study: In model experiments, template switching captured roughly one uniquely barcoded TCR beta cDNA molecule for every two T cells. To avoid experimental bias, donors of different ages were randomly spread across the sequencing lanes. For two donors (one aged 18 to 30 and one aged 80 or older), the study analyzed two additional independent replicas of 1 million unique cDNA reads from the same blood draw. The donors were split into four age groups: young (average about 15 years), middle-aged (39), aged (approximately 60) and long-lived (roughly 86). Age-related changes in TCR beta repertoire diversity were measured in the study by deep sequencing normalized with unique cDNA molecular identifiers. General findings and caveats noted by the study authors: Estimates of total diversity from one million sequenced T cells were regarded as lower bounds and underestimates. The percentage of naive T cells measured by flow cytometry correlated strongly with observed TCR beta diversity. Compared with the aged group, the long-lived group had more naive CD4+ T cells, fewer expanded clones and increased TCR diversity, a pattern suggesting age selection. Observed TCR beta diversity per million T cells fell roughly linearly with age, and a significant reduction was already apparent by age around 39. Because the CMV infection status of the donors was unknown, age-related changes in expanded clonotypes may potentially have been confounded. Bulk unsorted PBMC profiling prevented conclusive comparison of naive and antigen-experienced compartments.

The donors were 40 or so Caucasian individuals from Russia, aged roughly 6 to 90 years, who were systemically healthy. Each donor gave approximately 9.4 milliliters of peripheral blood, drawn into EDTA-treated Vacutainer tubes. PBMCs were isolated by Ficoll-Paque density-gradient centrifugation, with at least 7 million obtained per sample. Trizol reagent was used to extract total RNA from the PBMCs, yielding at least 6 micrograms per sample. The percentages of naive CD45RAhigh/CD27high T cells were determined by flow cytometry on a PBMC aliquot from every donor. This clonotype originated in a woman in her sixties or seventies in good health. The sequenced material came from blood. The sequence links TRBV29-1 to TRBJ2-1, with the D gene too uncertain to name. The CDR3 in this case is CSVSLGANEQFF. The DNA is TGCAGCGTTTCTCTCGGTGCGAATGAGCAGTTCTTC.